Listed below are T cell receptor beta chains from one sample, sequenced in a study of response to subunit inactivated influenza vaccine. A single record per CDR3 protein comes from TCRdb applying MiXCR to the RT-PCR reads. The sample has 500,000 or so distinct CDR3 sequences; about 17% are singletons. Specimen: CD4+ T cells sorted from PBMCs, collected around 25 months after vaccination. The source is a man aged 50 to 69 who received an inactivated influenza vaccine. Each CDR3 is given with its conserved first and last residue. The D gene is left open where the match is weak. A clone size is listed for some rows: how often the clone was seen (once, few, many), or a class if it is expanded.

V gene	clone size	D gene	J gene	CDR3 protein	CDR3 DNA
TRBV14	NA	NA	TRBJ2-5	CASSLKPLTLQETQYF	TGTGCCAGCAGTCTTAAGCCTCTAACCCTCCAAGAGACCCAGTACTTC
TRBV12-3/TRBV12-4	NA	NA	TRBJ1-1	CASSLTDLNTEAFF	TGTGCCAGCAGCTTGACAGATTTGAACACTGAAGCTTTCTTT
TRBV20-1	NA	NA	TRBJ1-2	CSARPGGREYTF	TGCAGTGCTAGACCGGGGGGGCGCGAGTACACCTTC
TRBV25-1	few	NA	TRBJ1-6	CASSGPRTSPLHF	TGTGCCAGCAGTGGACCCCGCACGTCGCCCCTCCACTTT
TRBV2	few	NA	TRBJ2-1	CASSMGPPSYNEQFF	TGTGCCAGCAGTATGGGACCACCATCCTACAATGAGCAGTTCTTC
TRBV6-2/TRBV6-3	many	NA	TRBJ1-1	CASSPRTGNTEAFF	TGTGCCAGCAGTCCTAGGACGGGAAACACTGAAGCTTTCTTT
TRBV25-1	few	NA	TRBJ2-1	CASSEWDHEQFF	TGTGCCAGCAGTGAGTGGGATCATGAGCAGTTCTTC
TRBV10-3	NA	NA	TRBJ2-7	CAISEPLRGTSYEQYF	TGTGCCATCAGTGAGCCGTTACGCGGGACCTCCTACGAGCAGTACTTC
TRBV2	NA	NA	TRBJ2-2	CASSEQGGANTGELFF	TGTGCCAGCAGTGAACAGGGCGGGGCGAACACCGGGGAGCTGTTTTTT
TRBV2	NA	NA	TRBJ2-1	CASSEDSSEQFF	TGTGCCAGCAGTGAGGATTCGAGTGAGCAGTTCTTC
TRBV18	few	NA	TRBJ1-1	CASSPWGNTEAFF	TGTGCCAGCTCACCATGGGGGAACACTGAAGCTTTCTTT
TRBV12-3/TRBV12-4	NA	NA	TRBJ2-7	CASSPITYEQYF	TGTGCCAGCAGCCCGATCACCTACGAGCAGTACTTC